The 22 T cell receptor beta chains listed next were all sequenced from one sample in a study of T cell repertoires in cytomegalovirus infection. MiXCR, run by TCRdb on the reads, gives a single entry per CDR3 protein. The table records under 350,000 distinct CDR3 sequences, 8% to 10% of them present only once. Sequenced input: PBMCs. All receptors come from a human donor in good health (CMV status not recorded). Some clones in this sample may be carry-over from other donors' samples.

This clonotype was observed many times. This chain joins TRBV12-5 and TRBJ2-5; D is perhaps TRBD2 (6 bases). This CDR3 is built from 13 residues. Germline V lookup: CDR1 LGHNT, CDR2 FRNRAP. Between the trimmed V and J ends, which lost 6 bases and 1 base, there was a span of 9 bases. Here the CDR3 reads CASGLGLQETQYF. The DNA for the CDR3 is TGTGCTAGTGGCCTGGGACTCCAAGAGACCCAGTACTTC.

This clonotype was counted ten times or more. J is TRBJ1-3 and V is TRBV7-2, with TRBD1 as a possible D gene (5 bases). CDR1 and CDR2 (germline): SGHTA, FQGNSA. The CDR3 loop spans 13 amino acids. V was cut by 5 bases and J by 4 bases, with 9 bases left in between. The CDR3 reads CASSRTSGNTIYF. The CDR3 DNA reads as TGTGCCAGCAGCCGGACATCGGGAAACACCATATATTTT.

This clonotype was seen repeatedly, ten times or more. V and J are TRBV6-1 and TRBJ2-2; the D is unclear. Trimming took off 5 bases at V and 7 bases at J, with 5 bases between the two ends. The CDR3 totals 11 residues. Germline CDR1 is MNHNS and CDR2 is SASEGT. CDR3 bases: TGTGCCAGCAGTACGCTCGGGGAGCTGTTTTTT. Translation: CASSTLGELFF.

This clonotype turned up a few times. This rearrangement joins TRBV13 to TRBJ2-7, with unresolved D. The CDR3 consists of 13 residues. Trimming removed 0 bases at V and 7 bases at J, with 10 bases between. Germline loops: CDR1 PRHDT, CDR2 FYEKMQ (reference sequence). The CDR3 region is CASSLGGSREQYV. The CDR3 nucleotides are TGTGCCAGCAGCTTAGGGGGCAGCCGAGAGCAGTACGTC.

This clonotype was picked up many times. This chain connects TRBV5-4 to TRBJ1-2; 9 bases line up with TRBD1. The germline V gene encodes CDR1 SGHNT and CDR2 YYREEE (reference sequence). Germline trimming cut 4 bases from V and 8 bases from J; bases unmatched to any gene: 3. CDR3 size: 12 residues. This chain's CDR3 is CASSRTGEGYTF. The CDR3 DNA sequence: TGTGCCAGCAGCCGGACAGGGGAGGGCTACACCTTC.

Ten or more counts support this clonotype. The CDR3 sequence: CASSSSEGLNQPQHF. The CDR3 coding sequence is TGTGCCAGCAGTTCCTCAGAAGGGCTCAATCAGCCCCAGCATTTT. The chain carries TRBV7-9 and TRBJ1-5; no firm D call. Between the trimmed V and J ends, which lost 6 bases and 3 bases, there was a span of 15 bases. The germline CDR1 and CDR2 sequences are SEHNR and FQNEAQ (reference sequence). The CDR3 loop spans 15 amino acids.

This clonotype came up many times. The chain combines TRBV6-5 with TRBJ1-2; D gene unclear. V lost 0 bases and J lost 5, with 25 bases in between. CDR1 MNHEY and CDR2 SVGAGI come from the germline V gene. This CDR3 contains 19 residues. The CDR3 DNA reads TGTGCCAGCAGTTACTCGGTCGGACGGGCTTCGGGTGCTTATTATGGCTACACCTTC. Translation: CASSYSVGRASGAYYGYTF.

V and J are TRBV5-4 and TRBJ2-3, with D hard to call. CDR1 SGHNT and CDR2 YYREEE come from the germline V gene (reference sequence). The V gene lost 6 bases and the J gene lost 7 bases, with 12 bases spanning the gap. The CDR3 runs 12 residues. The CDR3 here is CASISKSNTQYF. CDR3 in DNA: TGTGCCAGCATCTCGAAGTCGAATACGCAGTATTTT.

This clonotype was seen a handful of times. The J gene is TRBJ1-1, the V gene TRBV5-1; no definite D call. Trimming removed 4 bases from V and 1 base from J, with 14 bases in between. Germline V CDR1 and CDR2: SGHRS, YFSETQ. There are 15 residues in the CDR3. CDR3 coding DNA: TGCGCCAGCAGCCCTGGCGTGACGAGGAACACTGAAGCTTTCTTT. This translates into CASSPGVTRNTEAFF.

The table lists this clonotype with many counts. The chain uses TRBV20-1 and TRBJ1-5, with 8 positions matching TRBD1. CDR1 is DFQATT and CDR2 is SNEGSKA in the germline V gene (reference sequence). The J segment lost 7 bases and the V segment lost 5 bases, leaving 7 bases of the junction unmatched. This CDR3 has 13 residues. The CDR3: CSALDRADQPQHF. The DNA for the CDR3 is TGCAGTGCTCTGGACAGGGCGGACCAGCCCCAGCATTTT.

Many counts were recorded for this clonotype. The chain's CDR3 is CASLSGTHPADTQYF. The CDR3 DNA follows: TGCGCGAGCCTTTCCGGGACACATCCCGCGGATACGCAGTATTTT. The rearrangement joins TRBV23-1 to TRBJ2-3, with D possibly matching TRBD1 (6 bases). TRBV23-1 is recorded as an ORF, its role being uncertain. The length of the CDR3 is 15 residues.

This clonotype was seen many times. The rearrangement joins TRBV7-3 to TRBJ2-5; possibly TRBD1 for D (6 bases). This CDR3 comprises 13 residues. Germline loops: CDR1 SGHTA, CDR2 FQGTGA. V lost 5 bases, J lost 0 bases, and 7 bases lay in between. CDR3 sequence: CASSHRDQETQYF. The CDR3 coding sequence is TGTGCCAGCAGCCACAGGGACCAAGAGACCCAGTACTTC.

At least ten counts were recorded for this clonotype. V usage is TRBV6-2 or TRBV6-3 and J usage is TRBJ2-1; D call uncertain. V lost 5 bases and J 11 bases, leaving 19 bases between the germline ends. This CDR3 is built from 14 residues. Per germline, CDR1 MNHEY and CDR2 SVGEGT. This CDR3 reads CASSDTRSGSKQFF. CDR3 nucleotides: TGTGCCAGCAGTGATACCAGGTCGGGCTCGAAGCAGTTCTTC.

V usage is TRBV12-5 and J usage is TRBJ1-6; D is unresolved. CDR3 length equals 12 residues. Germline CDR1 reads LGHNT; CDR2 reads FRNRAP. Trimming shortened V by 4 bases and J by 9 bases, and 7 bases separated the two germline ends. CDR3 region: CASGSGGSPLHF. CDR3 sequence (DNA): TGTGCTAGTGGTTCGGGAGGTTCACCCCTCCACTTT.

This clonotype turned up a few times. The genes are TRBV10-3 and TRBJ1-3, with a tentative D call TRBD1 (5 bases). The germline V gene has CDR1 ENHRY and CDR2 SYGVKD. Trimming stripped 10 bases from V and 0 bases from J, with 19 bases between. CDR3 length: 16 amino acids. DNA of the CDR3: TGTGCCACCTACACAGGCTTCGGGGCCTCTGGAAACACCATATATTTT. It codes for CATYTGFGASGNTIYF.

This clonotype was observed once. J is TRBJ1-1 and V is TRBV20-1; D might be TRBD1 (6 bases). V was trimmed by 3 bases and J by 2 bases, leaving 13 bases between them. From germline, CDR1 is DFQATT and CDR2 SNEGSKA (reference sequence). The CDR3 spans 14 residues. The CDR3 protein is CSARMGALNTEAFF. CDR3 DNA sequence: TGCAGTGCTAGGATGGGGGCTCTAAACACTGAAGCTTTCTTT.

This clonotype was counted only a few times. As DNA, the CDR3 is TGCAGCGTTGCGGACGTGAGCTCTGGGGCCAACGTCCTGACTTTC. Protein: CSVADVSSGANVLTF. V usage is TRBV29-1 and J usage is TRBJ2-6; D uncertain. V lost 4 bases, J lost 0 bases, and 10 bases lay in between. Germline CDR1 SQVTM, CDR2 ANQGSEA. This CDR3 has 15 residues.

This clonotype was seen ten or more times. The chain carries TRBV6-2 or TRBV6-3 and TRBJ2-7; possibly TRBD1 or TRBD2 for D (5 bases each). Germline-derived CDR1 and CDR2 are MNHEY and SVGEGT. V was clipped by 6 bases and J by 0 bases, with 15 bases between them. The CDR3 has 15 amino acids. The DNA of the CDR3 is TGTGCCAGCAGACCCGAGGGCCAGGGCTCCTACGAGCAGTACGTC. Translating gives CASRPEGQGSYEQYV.

This chain connects TRBV6-2 or TRBV6-3 to TRBJ2-3; no reliable D call. From germline, CDR1 is MNHEY and CDR2 SVGEGT. This CDR3 region has 12 residues. The V gene lost 11 bases and the J gene lost 0 bases, with 9 bases spanning the gap. Here the CDR3 DNA reads TGTGCCGTCAGACCTAGCACAGATACGCAGTATTTT. The encoded protein is CAVRPSTDTQYF.

This clonotype has at least ten counts. The CDR3 loop is CASSPRTHDPYEQYF. CDR3 DNA: TGTGCCAGCAGCCCCCGGACCCACGATCCTTACGAGCAGTACTTC. The chain is built from TRBV7-2 and TRBJ2-7; D is unclear. Germline V gives CDR1 SGHTA, CDR2 FQGNSA. CDR3 length: 15 amino acids. Trimming took 5 bases from V and 4 from J, leaving 18 bases between them. The full variable domain, in which reference TRBV7-2 and TRBJ2-7 provide the parts outside the CDR3, is GAGVSQSPSNKVTEKGKDVELRCDPISGHTALYWYRQSLGQGLEFLIYFQGNSAPDKSGLPSDRFSAERTGGSVSTLTIQRTQQEDSAVYLCASSPRTHDPYEQYFGPGTRLTVT.

The table lists this clonotype with many counts. The chain joins TRBV7-9 to TRBJ2-7, with D hard to call. CDR1 SEHNR and CDR2 FQNEAQ come from the germline V gene (reference sequence). V dropped 5 bases and J dropped 3 bases, with 14 bases sitting between them. The CDR3 covers 14 residues. CDR3 DNA sequence: TGTGCCAGCAGCCCCATAGAGGCCGTCTACGAGCAGTACTTC. This sequence encodes CASSPIEAVYEQYF.

This clonotype was counted many times. The rearrangement uses TRBV11-2 and TRBJ2-3; D is possibly TRBD1 (5 bases). The CDR3 length is 16 residues. In germline, CDR1 is SGHAT, CDR2 FQNNGV. Trimming left V 1 base short and J 0 bases short, with 11 bases between. CDR3 DNA: TGTGCCAGCAGCTTAGGTTATAGGACAAGCACAGATACGCAGTATTTT. Encoded protein: CASSLGYRTSTDTQYF. The complete variable domain, with remaining parts taken from reference TRBV11-2 and TRBJ2-3, reads EAGVAQSPRYKIIEKRQSVAFWCNPISGHATLYWYQQILGQGPKLLIQFQNNGVVDDSQLPKDRFSAERLKGVDSTLKIQPAKLEDSAVYLCASSLGYRTSTDTQYFGPGTRLTVL.